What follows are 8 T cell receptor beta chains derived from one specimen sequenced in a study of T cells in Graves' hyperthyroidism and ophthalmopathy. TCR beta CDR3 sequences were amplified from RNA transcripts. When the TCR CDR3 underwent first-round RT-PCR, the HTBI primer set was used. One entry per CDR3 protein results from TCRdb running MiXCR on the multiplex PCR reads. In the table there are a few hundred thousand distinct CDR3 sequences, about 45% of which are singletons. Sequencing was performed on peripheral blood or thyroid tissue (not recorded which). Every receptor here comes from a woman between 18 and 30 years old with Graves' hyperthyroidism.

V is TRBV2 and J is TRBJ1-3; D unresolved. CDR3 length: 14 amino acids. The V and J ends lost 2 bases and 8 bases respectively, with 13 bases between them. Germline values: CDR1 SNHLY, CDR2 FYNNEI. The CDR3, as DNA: TGTGCCAGCAGTGAACGGGGTGGCGCGGACACCATATATTTT. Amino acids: CASSERGGADTIYF.

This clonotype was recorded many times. The CDR3 nucleotides are TGCGCCACCTCCCCAGGGGGATTCGACGAGCAGTACTTC. Amino acid sequence: CATSPGGFDEQYF. V is TRBV5-1 and J is TRBJ2-7, with TRBD1 matching over 7 bases. The CDR3 runs to 13 residues. Losses at the gene ends were 9 bases for V and 5 bases for J; bases not matched to a gene: 11. CDR1 SGHRS and CDR2 YFSETQ come from the germline V gene.

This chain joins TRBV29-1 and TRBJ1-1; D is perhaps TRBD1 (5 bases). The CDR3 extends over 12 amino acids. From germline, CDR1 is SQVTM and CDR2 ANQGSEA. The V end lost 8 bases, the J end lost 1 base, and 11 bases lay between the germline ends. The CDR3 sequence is CSSYGQNTEAFF. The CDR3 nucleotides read TGCAGCAGTTACGGACAGAACACTGAAGCTTTCTTT.

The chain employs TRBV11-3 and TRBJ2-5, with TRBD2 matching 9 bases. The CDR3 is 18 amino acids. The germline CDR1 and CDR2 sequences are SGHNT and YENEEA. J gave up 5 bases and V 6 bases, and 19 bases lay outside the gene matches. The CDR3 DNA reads TGTGCCAGCAGAGCCTTTGATGGGTGGCGGGAGGGCAGTGAGACCCAGTACTTC. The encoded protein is CASRAFDGWREGSETQYF.

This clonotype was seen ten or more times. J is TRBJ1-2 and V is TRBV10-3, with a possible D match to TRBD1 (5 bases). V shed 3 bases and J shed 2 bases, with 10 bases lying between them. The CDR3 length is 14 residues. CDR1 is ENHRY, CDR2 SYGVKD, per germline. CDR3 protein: CAISEQDGNYGYTF. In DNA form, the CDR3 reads TGTGCCATCAGTGAACAGGACGGCAACTATGGCTACACCTTC.

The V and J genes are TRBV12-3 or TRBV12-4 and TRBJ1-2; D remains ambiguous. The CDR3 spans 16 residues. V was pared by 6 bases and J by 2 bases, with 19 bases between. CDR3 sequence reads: CASRWTSGYGNYGYTF. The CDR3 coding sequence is TGTGCCAGCAGGTGGACTAGCGGGTACGGAAACTATGGCTACACCTTC.

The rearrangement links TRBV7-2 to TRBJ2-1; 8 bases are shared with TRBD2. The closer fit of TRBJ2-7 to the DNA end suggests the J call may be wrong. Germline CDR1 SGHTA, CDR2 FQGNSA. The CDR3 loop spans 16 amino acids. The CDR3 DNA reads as TGTGCCAGCAGCTTAGCCAGGCTTAGCGGGATCAATGAGCAGTACTTC. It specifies CASSLARLSGINEQYF.

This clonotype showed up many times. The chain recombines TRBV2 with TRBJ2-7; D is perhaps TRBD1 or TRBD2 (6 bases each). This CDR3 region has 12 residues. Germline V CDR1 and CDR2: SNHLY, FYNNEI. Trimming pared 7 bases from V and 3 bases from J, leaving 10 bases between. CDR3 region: CASTGGGYEQYF. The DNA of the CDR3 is TGTGCCAGCACCGGGGGCGGCTACGAGCAGTACTTC.